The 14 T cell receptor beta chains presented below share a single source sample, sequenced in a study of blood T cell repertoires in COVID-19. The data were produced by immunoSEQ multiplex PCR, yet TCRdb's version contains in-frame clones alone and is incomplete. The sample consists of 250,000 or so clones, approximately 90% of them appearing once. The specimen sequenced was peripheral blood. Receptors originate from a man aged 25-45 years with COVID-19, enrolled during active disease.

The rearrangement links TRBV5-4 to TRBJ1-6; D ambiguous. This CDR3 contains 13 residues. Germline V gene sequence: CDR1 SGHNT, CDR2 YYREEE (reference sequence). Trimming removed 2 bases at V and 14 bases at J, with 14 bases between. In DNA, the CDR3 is TGTGCCAGCAGCTTTGGGCCCGAAGGCGCCCTCCACTTT. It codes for CASSFGPEGALHF.

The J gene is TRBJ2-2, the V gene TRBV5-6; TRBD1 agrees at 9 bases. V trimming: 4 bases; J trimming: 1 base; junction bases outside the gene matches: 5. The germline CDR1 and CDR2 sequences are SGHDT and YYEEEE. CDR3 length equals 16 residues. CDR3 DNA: TGTGCCAGCAGCCTCAGGGGACAGGGGAACACCGGGGAGCTGTTTTTT. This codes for CASSLRGQGNTGELFF.

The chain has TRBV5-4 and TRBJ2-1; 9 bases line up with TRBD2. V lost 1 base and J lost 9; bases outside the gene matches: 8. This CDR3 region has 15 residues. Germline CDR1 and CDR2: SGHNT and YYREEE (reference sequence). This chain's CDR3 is CASSLSAGGPGEQFF. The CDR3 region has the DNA TGTGCCAGCAGCTTGTCGGCGGGAGGGCCAGGTGAGCAGTTCTTC.

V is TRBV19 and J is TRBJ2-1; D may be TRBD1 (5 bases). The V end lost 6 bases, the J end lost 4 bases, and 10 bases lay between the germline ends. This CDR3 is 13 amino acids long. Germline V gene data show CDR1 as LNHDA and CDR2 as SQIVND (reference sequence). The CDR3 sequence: CASSKTVYNEQFF. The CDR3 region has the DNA TGTGCCAGTAGCAAGACAGTTTACAATGAGCAGTTCTTC.

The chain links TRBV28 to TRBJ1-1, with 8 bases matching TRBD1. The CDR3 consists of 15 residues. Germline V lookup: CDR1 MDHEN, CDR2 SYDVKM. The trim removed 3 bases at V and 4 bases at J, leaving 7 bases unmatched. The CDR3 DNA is TGTGCCAGCAGTTTGCCCCCGGACAGGGCCACTGAAGCTTTCTTT. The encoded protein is CASSLPPDRATEAFF.

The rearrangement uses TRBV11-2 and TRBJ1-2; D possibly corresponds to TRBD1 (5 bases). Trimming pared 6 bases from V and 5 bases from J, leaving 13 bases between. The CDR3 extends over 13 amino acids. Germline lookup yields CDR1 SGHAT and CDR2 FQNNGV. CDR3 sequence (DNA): TGTGCCAGCAGTTTGATGGCAGGGTATGGCTACACCTTC. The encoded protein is CASSLMAGYGYTF.

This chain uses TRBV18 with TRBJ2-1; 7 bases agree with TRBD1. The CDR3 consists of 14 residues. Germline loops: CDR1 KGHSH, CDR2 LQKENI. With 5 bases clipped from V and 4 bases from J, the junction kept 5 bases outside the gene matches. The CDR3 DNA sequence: TGTGCCAGCTCAGGATCAGGGGGTTACAATGAGCAGTTCTTC. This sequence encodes CASSGSGGYNEQFF.

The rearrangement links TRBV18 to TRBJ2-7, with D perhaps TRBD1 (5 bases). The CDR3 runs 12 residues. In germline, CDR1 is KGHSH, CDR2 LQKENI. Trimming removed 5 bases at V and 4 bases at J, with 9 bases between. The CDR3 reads CASSSRTYEQYF. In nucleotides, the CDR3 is TGTGCCAGCTCATCTCGGACATACGAGCAGTACTTC.

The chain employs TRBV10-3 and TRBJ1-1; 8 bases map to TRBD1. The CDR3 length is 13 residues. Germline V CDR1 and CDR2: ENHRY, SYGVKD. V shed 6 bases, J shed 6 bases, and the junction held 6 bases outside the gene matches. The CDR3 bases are TGTGCCATCAGAGCAGGGGGCGGCTCTGAAGCTTTCTTT. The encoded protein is CAIRAGGGSEAFF.

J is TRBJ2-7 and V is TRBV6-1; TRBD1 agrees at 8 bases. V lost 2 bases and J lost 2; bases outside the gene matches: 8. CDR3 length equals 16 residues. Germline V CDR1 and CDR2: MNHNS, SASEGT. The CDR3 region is CASSELGRGLPYEQYF. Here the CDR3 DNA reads TGTGCCAGCAGTGAATTGGGCAGGGGGCTCCCCTACGAGCAGTACTTC.

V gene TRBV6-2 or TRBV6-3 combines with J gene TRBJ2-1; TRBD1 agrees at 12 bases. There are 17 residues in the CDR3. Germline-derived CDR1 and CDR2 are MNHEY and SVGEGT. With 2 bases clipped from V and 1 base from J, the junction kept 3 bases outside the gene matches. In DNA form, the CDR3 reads TGTGCCAGCAGTTACCCGGGACAGGGGGCTTCCTACAATGAGCAGTTCTTC. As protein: CASSYPGQGASYNEQFF.

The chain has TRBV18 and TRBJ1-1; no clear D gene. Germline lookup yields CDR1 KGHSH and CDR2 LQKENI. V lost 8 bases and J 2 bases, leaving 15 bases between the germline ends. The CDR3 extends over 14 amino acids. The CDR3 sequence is CASLGSDRNTEAFF. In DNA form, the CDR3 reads TGTGCCAGCCTTGGGAGCGATCGAAACACTGAAGCTTTCTTT.

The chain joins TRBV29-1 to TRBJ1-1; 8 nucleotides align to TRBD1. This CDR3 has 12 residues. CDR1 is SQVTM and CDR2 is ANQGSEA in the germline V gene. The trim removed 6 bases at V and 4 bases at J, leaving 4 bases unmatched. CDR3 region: CSVNDRGTEAFF. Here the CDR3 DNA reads TGCAGCGTAAATGACAGGGGCACTGAAGCTTTCTTT.

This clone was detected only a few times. The CDR3 nucleotides read TGTGCCAGCAGCGTAGTATCAGATACGCAGTATTTT. It translates to CASSVVSDTQYF. The V gene is TRBV9, the J gene TRBJ2-3; D is unresolved. V was trimmed by 0 bases and J by 4 bases, leaving 3 bases between them. The germline gives CDR1 SGDLS, CDR2 YYNGEE. The CDR3 is 12 amino acids.